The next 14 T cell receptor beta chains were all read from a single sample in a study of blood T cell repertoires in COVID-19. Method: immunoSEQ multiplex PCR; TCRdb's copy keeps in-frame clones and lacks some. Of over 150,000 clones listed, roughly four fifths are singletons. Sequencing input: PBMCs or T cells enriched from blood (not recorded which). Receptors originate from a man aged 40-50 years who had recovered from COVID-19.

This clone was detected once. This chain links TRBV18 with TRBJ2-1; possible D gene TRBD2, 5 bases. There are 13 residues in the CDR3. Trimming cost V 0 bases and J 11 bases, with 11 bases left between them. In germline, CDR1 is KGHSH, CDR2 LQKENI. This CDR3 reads CASSPPREPKQFF. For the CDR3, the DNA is TGTGCCAGCTCACCACCGAGGGAGCCCAAGCAGTTCTTC.

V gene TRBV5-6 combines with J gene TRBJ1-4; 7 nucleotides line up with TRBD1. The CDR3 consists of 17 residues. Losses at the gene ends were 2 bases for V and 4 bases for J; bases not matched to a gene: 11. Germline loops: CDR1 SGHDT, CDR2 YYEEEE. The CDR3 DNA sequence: TGTGCCAGCAGCTTATACAGGCCGGACAGGCTTAATGAAAAACTGTTTTTT. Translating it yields CASSLYRPDRLNEKLFF.

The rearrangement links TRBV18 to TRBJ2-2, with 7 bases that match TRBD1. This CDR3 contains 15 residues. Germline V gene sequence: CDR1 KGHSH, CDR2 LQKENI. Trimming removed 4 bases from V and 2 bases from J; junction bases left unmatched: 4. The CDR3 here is CASSLRQGNTGELFF. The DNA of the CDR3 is TGTGCCAGCTCACTTCGACAGGGAAACACCGGGGAGCTGTTTTTT. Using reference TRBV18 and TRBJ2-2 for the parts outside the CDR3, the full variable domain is NAGVMQNPRHLVRRRGQEARLRCSPMKGHSHVYWYRQLPEEGLKFMVYLQKENIIDESGMPKERFSAEFPKEGPSILRIQQVVRGDSAAYFCASSLRQGNTGELFFGEGSRLTVL.

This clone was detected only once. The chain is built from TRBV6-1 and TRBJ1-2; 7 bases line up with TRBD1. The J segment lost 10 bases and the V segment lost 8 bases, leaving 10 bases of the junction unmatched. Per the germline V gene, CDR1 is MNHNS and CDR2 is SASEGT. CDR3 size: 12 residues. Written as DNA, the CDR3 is TGTGCCAGCTGTAAAACAGGGGTTGCCTACACCTTC. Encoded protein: CASCKTGVAYTF.

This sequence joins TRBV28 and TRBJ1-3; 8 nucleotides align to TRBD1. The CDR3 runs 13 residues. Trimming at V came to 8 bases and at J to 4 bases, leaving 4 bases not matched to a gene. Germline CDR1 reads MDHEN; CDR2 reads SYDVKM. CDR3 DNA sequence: TGTGCCAGCGGACAGGGAACAGGAAACACCATATATTTT. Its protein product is CASGQGTGNTIYF.

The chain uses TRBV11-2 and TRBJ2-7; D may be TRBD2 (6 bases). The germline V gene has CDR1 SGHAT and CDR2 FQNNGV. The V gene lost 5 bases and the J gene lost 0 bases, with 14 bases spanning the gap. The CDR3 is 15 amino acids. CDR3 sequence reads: CASSLTGLPSYEQYF. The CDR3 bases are TGTGCCAGCAGCCTCACGGGACTCCCCTCCTACGAGCAGTACTTC.

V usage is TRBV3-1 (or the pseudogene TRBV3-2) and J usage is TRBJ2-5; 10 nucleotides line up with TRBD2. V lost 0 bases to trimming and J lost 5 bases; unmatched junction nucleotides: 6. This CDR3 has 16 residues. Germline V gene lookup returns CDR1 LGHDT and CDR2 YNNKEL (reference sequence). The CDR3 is CASSQDQAGGHETQYF. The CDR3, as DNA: TGTGCCAGCAGCCAAGATCAAGCGGGGGGGCATGAGACCCAGTACTTC.

CDR3 in amino acids: CASSKEGLQEGRYEQYF. CDR3 coding DNA: TGTGCCAGCAGCAAAGAAGGCCTACAGGAGGGTCGGTACGAGCAGTACTTC. This rearrangement joins TRBV21-1 to TRBJ2-7; the table's D call, TRBD2, was not checked against the DNA. TRBV21-1 is annotated as a pseudogene. This CDR3 spans 17 amino acids.

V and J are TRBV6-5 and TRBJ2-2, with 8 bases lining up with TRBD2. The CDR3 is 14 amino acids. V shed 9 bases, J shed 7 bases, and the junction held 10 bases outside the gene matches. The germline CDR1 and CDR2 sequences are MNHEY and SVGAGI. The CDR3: CASRGGPRGGELFF. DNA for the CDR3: TGTGCCAGTCGCGGGGGGCCTAGGGGCGGGGAGCTGTTTTTT.

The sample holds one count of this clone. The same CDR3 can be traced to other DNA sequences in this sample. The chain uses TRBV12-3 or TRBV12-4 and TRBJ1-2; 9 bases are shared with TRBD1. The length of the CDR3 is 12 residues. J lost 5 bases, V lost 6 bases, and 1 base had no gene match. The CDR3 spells CASRGTGYGYTF. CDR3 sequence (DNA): TGTGCCAGCAGGGGGACAGGGTATGGCTACACCTTC.

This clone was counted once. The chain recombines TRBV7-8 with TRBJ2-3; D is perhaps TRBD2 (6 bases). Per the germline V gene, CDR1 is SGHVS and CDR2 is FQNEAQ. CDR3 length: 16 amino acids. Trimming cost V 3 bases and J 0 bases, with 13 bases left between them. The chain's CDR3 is CASSLGTFPSTDTQYF. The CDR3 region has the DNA TGTGCCAGCAGCTTGGGGACTTTCCCTAGCACAGATACGCAGTATTTT.

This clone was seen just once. The CDR3 protein is CSVRLSGGGTDTQYF. The CDR3 region has the DNA TGCAGCGTGAGATTAAGCGGGGGAGGCACAGATACGCAGTATTTT. The chain joins TRBV29-1 to TRBJ2-3; 8 positions match TRBD2. V dropped 6 bases and J dropped 1; count of bases not matched to a gene: 9. The CDR3 covers 15 residues. The germline gives CDR1 SQVTM, CDR2 ANQGSEA.

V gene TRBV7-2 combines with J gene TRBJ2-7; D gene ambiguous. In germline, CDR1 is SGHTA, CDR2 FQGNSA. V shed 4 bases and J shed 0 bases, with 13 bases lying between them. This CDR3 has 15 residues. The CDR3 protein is CASSSGAYASYEQYF. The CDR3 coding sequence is TGTGCCAGCAGCTCAGGCGCCTACGCCTCCTACGAGCAGTACTTC.

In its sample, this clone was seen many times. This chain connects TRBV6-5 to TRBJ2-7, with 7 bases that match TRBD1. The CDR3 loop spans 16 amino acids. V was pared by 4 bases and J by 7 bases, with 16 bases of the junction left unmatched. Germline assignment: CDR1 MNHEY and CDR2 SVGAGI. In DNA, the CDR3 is TGTGCCAGCAGTTCGACAGGGTCTCGAGCCTTACGAGAGCAGTACTTC. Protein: CASSSTGSRALREQYF.